The following is a TCR beta chain sequence with its context. Its matching antigen is unknown. The junction differs from germline at one of its ends, possibly a read error. This sample was taken from a study of cytomegalovirus exposure and HLA in healthy donors. Study-wide results and limits: In a later analysis, TCR beta V- and J-gene trimming was associated with a missense DCLRE1C variant. Excluded were some V segments that proved indistinguishable, including TRBV6-2 and TRBV6-3. Evidence from a later analysis indicated that most CMV-associated TCR beta chains looked HLA-restricted.

This CDR3 has 14 residues. The V gene's germline CDR1 is GTSNPN and CDR2 SVGIG (reference sequence). The PCR made use of 60 Vbeta and 13 Jbeta primers. Produced via immunoSEQ multiplex PCR; TCRdb's table is partial and in-frame only. The sample totals around 33,000 clones; its top ten clones hold around 3.6%. The specimen sequenced was PBMCs. The chain links TRBV30 to TRBJ2-1; D gene ambiguous. This TCR derives from a middle-aged man in good health and CMV-seronegative. This chain's CDR3 is CAWSSDSSDNEQFF. The CDR3, as DNA: TGTGCCTGGAGTAGCGACTCCTCCGACAATGAGCAGTTCTTC.